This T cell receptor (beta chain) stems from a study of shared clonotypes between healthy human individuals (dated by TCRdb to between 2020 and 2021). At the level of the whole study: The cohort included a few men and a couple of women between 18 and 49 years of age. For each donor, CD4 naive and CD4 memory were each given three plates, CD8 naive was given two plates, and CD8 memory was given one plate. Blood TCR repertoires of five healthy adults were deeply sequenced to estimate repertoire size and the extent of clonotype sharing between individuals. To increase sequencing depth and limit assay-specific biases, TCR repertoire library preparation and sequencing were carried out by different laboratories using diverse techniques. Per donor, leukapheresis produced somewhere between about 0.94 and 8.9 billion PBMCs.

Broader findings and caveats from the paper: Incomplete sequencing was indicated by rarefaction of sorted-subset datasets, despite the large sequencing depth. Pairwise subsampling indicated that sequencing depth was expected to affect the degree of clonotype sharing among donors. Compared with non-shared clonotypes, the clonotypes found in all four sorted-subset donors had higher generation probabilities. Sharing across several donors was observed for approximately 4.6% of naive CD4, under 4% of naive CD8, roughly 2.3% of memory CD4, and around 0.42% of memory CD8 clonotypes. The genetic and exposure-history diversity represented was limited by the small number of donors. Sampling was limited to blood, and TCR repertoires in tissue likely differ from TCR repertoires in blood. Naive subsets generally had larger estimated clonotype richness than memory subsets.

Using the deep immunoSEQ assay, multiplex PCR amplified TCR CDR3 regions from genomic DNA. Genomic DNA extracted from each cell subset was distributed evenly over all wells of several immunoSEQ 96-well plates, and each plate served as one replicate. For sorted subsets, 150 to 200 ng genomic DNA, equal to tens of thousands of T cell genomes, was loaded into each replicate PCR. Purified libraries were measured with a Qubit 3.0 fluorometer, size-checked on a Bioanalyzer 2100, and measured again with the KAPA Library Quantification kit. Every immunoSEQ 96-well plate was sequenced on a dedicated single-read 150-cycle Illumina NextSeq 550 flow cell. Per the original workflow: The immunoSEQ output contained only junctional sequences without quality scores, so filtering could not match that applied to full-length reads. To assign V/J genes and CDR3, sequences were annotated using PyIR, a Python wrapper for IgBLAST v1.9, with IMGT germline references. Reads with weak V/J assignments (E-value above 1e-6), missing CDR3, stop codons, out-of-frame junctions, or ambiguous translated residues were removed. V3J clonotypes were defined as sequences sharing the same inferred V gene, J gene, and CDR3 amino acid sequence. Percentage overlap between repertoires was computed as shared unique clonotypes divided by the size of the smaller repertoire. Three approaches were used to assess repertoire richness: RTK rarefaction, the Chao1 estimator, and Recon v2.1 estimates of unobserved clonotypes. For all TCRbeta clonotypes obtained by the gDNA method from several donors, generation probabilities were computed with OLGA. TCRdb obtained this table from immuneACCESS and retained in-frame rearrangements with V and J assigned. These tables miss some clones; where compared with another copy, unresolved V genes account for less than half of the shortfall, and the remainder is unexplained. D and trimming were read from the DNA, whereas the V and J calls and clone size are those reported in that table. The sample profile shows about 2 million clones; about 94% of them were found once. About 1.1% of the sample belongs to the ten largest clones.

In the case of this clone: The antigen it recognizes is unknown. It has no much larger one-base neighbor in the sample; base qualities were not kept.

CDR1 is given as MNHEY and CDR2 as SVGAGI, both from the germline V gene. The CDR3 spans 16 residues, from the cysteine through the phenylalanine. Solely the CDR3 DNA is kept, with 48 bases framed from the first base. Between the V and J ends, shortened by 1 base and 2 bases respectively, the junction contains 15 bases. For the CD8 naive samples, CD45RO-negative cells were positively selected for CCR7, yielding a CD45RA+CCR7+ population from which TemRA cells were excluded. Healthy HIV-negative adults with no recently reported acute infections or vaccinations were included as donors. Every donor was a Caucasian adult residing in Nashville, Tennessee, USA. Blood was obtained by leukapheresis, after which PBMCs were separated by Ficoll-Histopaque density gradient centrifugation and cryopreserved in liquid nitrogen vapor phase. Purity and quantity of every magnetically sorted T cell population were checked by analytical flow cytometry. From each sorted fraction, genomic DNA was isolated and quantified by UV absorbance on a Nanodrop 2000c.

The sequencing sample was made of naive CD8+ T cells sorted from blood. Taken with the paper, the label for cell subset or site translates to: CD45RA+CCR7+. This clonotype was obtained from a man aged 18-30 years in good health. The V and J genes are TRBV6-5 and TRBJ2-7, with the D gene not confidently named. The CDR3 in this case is CASSYFPPAPPYEQYF. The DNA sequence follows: TGTGCCAGCAGTTACTTCCCCCCGGCCCCACCCTACGAGCAGTACTTC.